One sample yielded the 27 T cell receptor beta chains listed below, sequenced in a study of shared clonotypes between healthy human individuals. Data came from immunoSEQ multiplex PCR; TCRdb stores just in-frame clones and leaves some out. The sample includes roughly 2.1 million clones, 90% to 95% of them seen just once. CD45RO-negative, CCR7-positively selected cells formed the naive CD8 fraction, excluding terminally differentiated effector memory CD45RA+ cells. The sample was naive CD8+ T cells from PBMCs. The receptors shown here come from a man aged 18 to 29 in good health. Some clones in this sample may be carry-over from other donors' samples.

This chain connects TRBV11-2 to TRBJ2-7; 9 nucleotides align to TRBD1. The V segment lost 1 base and the J segment 2 bases; nucleotides outside the gene matches: 3. The CDR3 consists of 15 residues. The germline CDR1 and CDR2 sequences are SGHAT and FQNNGV. The CDR3 DNA follows: TGTGCCAGCAGCTTAGGTCGGGACAGGGCCTACGAGCAGTACTTC. It is translated as CASSLGRDRAYEQYF.

The gene calls are TRBV11-2 and TRBJ2-7, with 14 bases aligning to TRBD2. The CDR3 is made up of 15 amino acids. Germline V gene lookup returns CDR1 SGHAT and CDR2 FQNNGV. The ends lost 5 bases at V and 2 bases at J; junction bases unmatched: 2. The CDR3 spells CASSGTSGRPYEQYF. The CDR3 region has the DNA TGTGCCAGCAGCGGGACTAGCGGGAGACCCTACGAGCAGTACTTC.

In this sample, this clone turned up once. The rearrangement uses TRBV27 and TRBJ2-3; D gene unclear. The CDR3 has 14 residues. The germline gives CDR1 MNHEY, CDR2 SMNVEV (reference sequence). V was shortened by 0 bases and J by 6 bases, with 10 bases between the two germline ends. The CDR3 region has the DNA TGTGCCAGCAGTTTATCGCCGCTTTCTGATACGCAGTATTTT. Translating it yields CASSLSPLSDTQYF.

The table lists this clone with a count of one. The genes are TRBV7-6 and TRBJ2-2; possible D gene TRBD2, 5 bases. The CDR3 runs to 14 residues. Germline V gives CDR1 SGHVS, CDR2 FNYEAQ. Trimming removed 5 bases from V and 4 bases from J, with 11 bases in between. CDR3 protein: CASSILATTGELFF. The CDR3 region has the DNA TGTGCCAGCAGCATCCTAGCAACCACCGGGGAGCTGTTTTTT.

Turning to this clone: The same CDR3 can be traced to other DNA sequences in this sample. The genes are TRBV9 and TRBJ2-7, with 11 bases lining up with TRBD2. The length of the CDR3 is 15 residues. The junction had 2 bases not matched to a gene; V was cut back by 0 bases and J by 3 bases. The V gene's germline CDR1 is SGDLS and CDR2 YYNGEE. CDR3 DNA: TGTGCCAGCAGCGTAGTTGGGACTAGCGGCTACGAGCAGTACTTC. Translating gives CASSVVGTSGYEQYF.

This clone was found once. The V call is TRBV4-3, the J call TRBJ1-2; D is undetermined. CDR3 length: 15 amino acids. Looked up from germline, CDR1 is LGHNA and CDR2 is YSLEER. V dropped 4 bases and J dropped 0 bases, with 12 bases sitting between them. The CDR3 is CASSPWTEANYGYTF. DNA for the CDR3: TGCGCCAGCAGCCCCTGGACCGAAGCTAACTATGGCTACACCTTC.

The chain combines TRBV6-5 with TRBJ2-2, with D tentatively TRBD2 (6 bases). The V end lost 0 bases, the J end lost 6 bases, and 14 bases lay between the germline ends. Germline CDR1 and CDR2: MNHEY and SVGAGI. The CDR3 is 16 residues long. The chain's CDR3 is CASSYSRQGGAGELFF. CDR3 coding DNA: TGTGCCAGCAGTTACTCGAGGCAGGGAGGAGCCGGGGAGCTGTTTTTT.

The rearrangement joins TRBV5-4 to TRBJ1-1; D is unclear. This CDR3 spans 11 amino acids. Looked up from germline, CDR1 is SGHNT and CDR2 is YYREEE (reference sequence). Trimming pared 0 bases from V and 8 bases from J, leaving 5 bases between. CDR3 nucleotides: TGTGCCAGCAGCTTGGAACAGGAAGCTTTCTTT. It encodes CASSLEQEAFF.

As for this clone: The junction shows a germline mismatch at one end, possibly a read error. This rearrangement joins TRBV9 to TRBJ2-7, with a weak D call TRBD1 (6 bases). The CDR3 has 14 residues. Germline CDR1 reads SGDLS; CDR2 reads YYNGEE. CDR3 bases: TGTGCCAGCAGCGACCGGGACACCTCCCACGAGCAGTACTTC. It encodes CASSDRDTSHEQYF. Full variable domain (missing parts from reference TRBV9 and TRBJ2-7): DSGVTQTPKHLITATGQRVTLRCSPRSGDLSVYWYQQSLDQGLQFLIQYYNGEERAKGNILERFSAQQFPDLHSELNLSSLELGDSALYFCASSDRDTSHEQYFGPGTRLTVT.

Remarks on this clone: The same CDR3 also results from other DNA sequences found in this sample. The chain joins TRBV28 to TRBJ1-5, with 10 bases that match TRBD1. V shed 5 bases and J 1 base; nucleotides not matched to a gene: 2. Germline V gene sequence: CDR1 MDHEN, CDR2 SYDVKM. The CDR3 sequence is 15 residues long. The CDR3 region is CASSQTGGSNQPQHF. CDR3 sequence (DNA): TGTGCCAGCAGTCAGACAGGGGGCAGCAATCAGCCCCAGCATTTT.

The CDR3 sequence: CASSPTRAGYNEQFF. The CDR3 region has the DNA TGTGCCAGCTCACCGACCAGGGCGGGATACAATGAGCAGTTCTTC. This chain connects TRBV18 to TRBJ2-1; perhaps TRBD2 as D (6 bases). The germline V and J ends were trimmed by 3 bases and 4 bases, with 13 bases remaining between them. The CDR3 spans 15 residues. Germline V gene data show CDR1 as KGHSH and CDR2 as LQKENI.

The rearrangement uses TRBV7-2 and TRBJ2-1; D remains ambiguous. Germline V CDR1 and CDR2: SGHTA, FQGNSA. Trimming took off 2 bases at V and 15 bases at J, with 5 bases between the two ends. This CDR3 has 9 residues. CDR3 sequence reads: CASSLRGFF. CDR3 bases: TGTGCCAGCAGCTTAAGAGGGTTCTTC.

The rearrangement uses TRBV7-9 and TRBJ2-7, with D possibly matching TRBD1 (5 bases). Looked up from germline, CDR1 is SEHNR and CDR2 is FQNEAQ (reference sequence). The ends were cut back, 6 bases at V and 6 bases at J, with 12 bases in the middle. The CDR3 loop spans 12 amino acids. The CDR3 is CASSYQGTEQYF. CDR3 coding DNA: TGTGCCAGCAGTTACCAGGGAACCGAGCAGTACTTC.

This clone has a single count. The chain joins TRBV7-9 to TRBJ1-2, with a tentative D call TRBD1 (5 bases). Trimming removed 2 bases at V and 8 bases at J, with 15 bases between. The germline gives CDR1 SEHNR, CDR2 FQNEAQ (reference sequence). CDR3 length equals 14 residues. DNA of the CDR3: TGTGCCAGCAGCTTACCGGGGGGGTTTCTAGGCTACACCTTC. Protein sequence: CASSLPGGFLGYTF.

V is TRBV29-1 and J is TRBJ2-2, with 8 bases matching TRBD1. The V gene's germline CDR1 is SQVTM and CDR2 ANQGSEA. The CDR3 has 13 amino acids. The V segment lost 5 bases and the J segment 5 bases; nucleotides outside the gene matches: 4. The CDR3 is CSVLQGGTGELFF. The CDR3 nucleotides read TGCAGCGTTTTACAGGGGGGAACCGGGGAGCTGTTTTTT.

CDR3 sequence (DNA): TGTGCCAGCAGACTTGGACTAGCTGATTACTACGAGCAGTACTTC. This sequence encodes CASRLGLADYYEQYF. The chain recombines TRBV27 with TRBJ2-7; 8 bases align to TRBD2. The CDR3 has 15 amino acids. Germline CDR1 MNHEY, CDR2 SMNVEV (reference sequence). J lost 3 bases, V lost 6 bases, and 10 bases had no gene match.

CDR3 coding DNA: TGTGCCAGTAGTCTTGGGCAACGGTACACTGAAGCTTTCTTT. It codes for CASSLGQRYTEAFF. The chain joins TRBV27 to TRBJ1-1; D ambiguous. The CDR3 runs to 14 residues. Germline V CDR1 and CDR2: MNHEY, SMNVEV (reference sequence). V was cut by 9 bases and J by 3 bases, with 17 bases left in between.

The CDR3 protein is CASSQASGGREQYF. The CDR3 DNA sequence: TGTGCCAGCAGCCAAGCCAGTGGGGGGCGAGAGCAGTACTTC. The chain carries TRBV14 and TRBJ2-7; tentatively, D is TRBD1 or TRBD2 (6 bases each). This CDR3 comprises 14 residues. Per the germline V gene, CDR1 is SGHDN and CDR2 is FVKESK. V lost 1 base, J lost 7 bases, and 14 bases lay in between. The entire variable domain, with the rest obtained from reference TRBV14 and TRBJ2-7, is as follows: EAGVTQFPSHSVIEKGQTVTLRCDPISGHDNLYWYRRVMGKEIKFLLHFVKESKQDESGMPNNRFLAERTGGTYSTLKVQPAELEDSGVYFCASSQASGGREQYFGPGTRLTVT.

A remark on this clone: The sample carries other DNA sequences with the same CDR3. The rearrangement links TRBV27 to TRBJ2-7, with 9 positions matching TRBD1. Looked up from germline, CDR1 is MNHEY and CDR2 is SMNVEV (reference sequence). J was trimmed by 4 bases and V by 5 bases; bases with no gene match: 6. The CDR3 totals 14 residues. The CDR3 here is CASSAGTGSYEQYF. The CDR3 nucleotides are TGTGCCAGCAGTGCCGGGACAGGGTCTTACGAGCAGTACTTC.

This chain links TRBV27 with TRBJ1-2; D might be TRBD1 (5 bases). The CDR3 consists of 13 residues. Germline V gene lookup returns CDR1 MNHEY and CDR2 SMNVEV (reference sequence). The V end lost 7 bases, the J end lost 7 bases, and 16 bases lay between the germline ends. This CDR3 is CASKLTGASGYTF. The DNA for the CDR3 is TGTGCCAGCAAGCTAACCGGGGCGTCTGGCTACACCTTC.

V gene TRBV5-1 combines with J gene TRBJ2-5, with D perhaps TRBD1 (5 bases). Germline V gene data show CDR1 as SGHRS and CDR2 as YFSETQ. V dropped 0 bases and J dropped 2 bases, with 11 bases sitting between them. The CDR3 extends over 15 amino acids. The CDR3, as DNA: TGCGCCAGCAGCTTGGAGGGGAACTATCAAGAGACCCAGTACTTC. It specifies CASSLEGNYQETQYF.

This chain joins TRBV4-1 and TRBJ2-1; D not resolved. From germline, CDR1 is MGHRA and CDR2 YSYEKL. The CDR3 loop spans 16 amino acids. Between the trimmed V and J ends, which lost 0 bases and 2 bases, there was a span of 11 bases. This CDR3 is CASSQDPAYAYNEQFF. As DNA, the CDR3 is TGCGCCAGCAGCCAAGATCCGGCGTACGCCTACAATGAGCAGTTCTTC.

This sequence joins TRBV7-9 and TRBJ2-7; possible D gene TRBD2, 5 bases. The CDR3 consists of 14 residues. Trimming left V 0 bases short and J 4 bases short, with 10 bases between. Germline V gene data show CDR1 as SEHNR and CDR2 as FQNEAQ (reference sequence). The CDR3 sequence: CASSLAGMVYEQYF. In DNA form, the CDR3 reads TGTGCCAGCAGCTTAGCCGGGATGGTTTACGAGCAGTACTTC. Based on the CDR3 plus reference TRBV7-9 and TRBJ2-7, the full variable domain is DTGVSQNPRHKITKRGQNVTFRCDPISEHNRLYWYRQTLGQGPEFLTYFQNEAQLEKSRLLSDRFSAERPKGSFSTLEIQRTEQGDSAMYLCASSLAGMVYEQYFGPGTRLTVT.

The J gene is TRBJ2-5, the V gene TRBV7-2; D ambiguous. V gave up 3 bases and J gave up 1 base, with 9 bases separating them. Germline assignment: CDR1 SGHTA and CDR2 FQGNSA. The CDR3 consists of 14 residues. The CDR3 bases are TGTGCCAGCAGCTTTGACGATTCCCAAGAGACCCAGTACTTC. Protein: CASSFDDSQETQYF.

The chain recombines TRBV30 with TRBJ2-2, with D perhaps matching TRBD2 (6 bases). Between the trimmed V and J ends, which lost 4 bases and 4 bases, there was a span of 16 bases. Germline assignment: CDR1 GTSNPN and CDR2 SVGIG (reference sequence). The CDR3 runs 15 residues. CDR3 sequence reads: CAWTQMGLSTGELFF. As DNA, the CDR3 is TGTGCCTGGACCCAAATGGGACTCTCCACCGGGGAGCTGTTTTTT.

The chain is built from TRBV5-1 and TRBJ2-2, with D perhaps TRBD1 (5 bases). Trimming left V 6 bases short and J 6 bases short, with 9 bases between. The CDR3 consists of 12 residues. In germline, CDR1 is SGHRS, CDR2 YFSETQ. The CDR3 here is CASTEGAGELFF. DNA for the CDR3: TGCGCCAGCACCGAAGGGGCCGGGGAGCTGTTTTTT.

The chain couples TRBV19 to TRBJ1-1, with TRBD1 matching 9 bases. Germline assignment: CDR1 LNHDA and CDR2 SQIVND (reference sequence). This CDR3 has 17 residues. V shed 0 bases and J 5 bases; nucleotides not matched to a gene: 10. The CDR3: CASSIDTGGARWTEAFF. CDR3 sequence (DNA): TGTGCCAGTAGTATAGACACAGGGGGCGCGAGGTGGACTGAAGCTTTCTTT.